A single sample gave rise to the 22 T cell receptor beta chains below, sequenced in a study of OX40 agonist ivuxolimab in advanced cancers. The protocol used for the library was the immunoSEQ multiplex PCR assay. TCRdb carries this immuneACCESS record with in-frame sequences only. Its versions omit some clonotypes, under half of them owing to an unresolved V gene in the studies checked, with the rest unexplained. The sample table holds about 74,000 clones, of which under 95% were seen once. The ten top clones hold less than 6% of the sample. Sequencing used CD4+ or CD8+ T cells sorted from blood, obtained in a trial of the OX40 agonist ivuxolimab. All receptors derive from an adult with an advanced solid tumor such as melanoma, head and neck, liver or kidney cancer.

The V and J genes are TRBV21-1 and TRBJ2-1; the table calls TRBD1, which could not be checked here. TRBV21-1 is a known pseudogene. The CDR3 is 15 amino acids. The CDR3 sequence is CASKMGEYSYNEQFF. For the CDR3, the DNA is TGTGCCAGCAAAATGGGCGAGTACTCCTACAATGAGCAGTTCTTC.

The J gene is TRBJ2-3, the V gene TRBV11-3, with D perhaps assigned TRBD1 or TRBD2 (6 bases each). CDR3 size: 15 residues. V was shortened by 6 bases and J by 2 bases, with 15 bases between the two germline ends. CDR1 is SGHNT, CDR2 YENEEA, per germline. CDR3 sequence reads: CASSREGGSTDTQYF. In DNA, the CDR3 is TGTGCCAGCAGTCGGGAAGGGGGGTCCACAGATACGCAGTATTTT.

This chain uses TRBV16 with TRBJ2-7, with 11 bases aligning to TRBD2. This CDR3 region has 16 residues. The V gene end was trimmed by 7 bases and the J gene end by 5 bases; junction bases not matched to a gene: 13. Germline V gene lookup returns CDR1 KGHSY and CDR2 FQNENV. The CDR3 protein is CASTTITSGRSHEQYF. The CDR3 DNA reads TGTGCCAGCACCACTATTACTAGCGGGAGATCCCACGAGCAGTACTTC. Full variable domain (missing parts from reference TRBV16 and TRBJ2-7): GEEVAQTPKHLVRGEGQKAKLYCAPIKGHSYVFWYQQVLKNEFKFLISFQNENVFDETGMPKERFSAKCLPNSPCSLEIQATKLEDSAVYFCASTTITSGRSHEQYFGPGTRLTVT.

This chain uses TRBV14 with TRBJ1-1; D not resolved. This CDR3 has 19 residues. Between the trimmed V and J ends, which lost 0 bases and 0 bases, there was a span of 20 bases. Germline V gene lookup returns CDR1 SGHDN and CDR2 FVKESK. CDR3 coding DNA: TGTGCCAGCAGCCAAGAGATAGTCAGCTTGTGGTCAATGAACACTGAAGCTTTCTTT. Protein sequence: CASSQEIVSLWSMNTEAFF.

The chain recombines TRBV27 with TRBJ2-7; D call uncertain. Germline values: CDR1 MNHEY, CDR2 SMNVEV (reference sequence). Trimming removed 3 bases from V and 3 bases from J, with 9 bases in between. The CDR3 is 13 residues long. CDR3 sequence: CASSFRYNYEQYF. In nucleotides, the CDR3 is TGTGCCAGCAGTTTTCGATACAACTACGAGCAGTACTTC.

The J gene is TRBJ2-1, the V gene TRBV4-1; 7 bases are shared with TRBD1. CDR1 and CDR2 (germline): MGHRA, YSYEKL. The CDR3 spans 17 residues. Unmatched junction bases numbered 13, after V lost 4 bases and J lost 4 bases. The CDR3 reads CASSLRQGIMGYNEQFF. The DNA of the CDR3 is TGCGCCAGCAGCCTTCGACAGGGAATAATGGGATACAATGAGCAGTTCTTC.

The chain employs TRBV11-2 and TRBJ1-1; a possible D gene is TRBD1 (6 bases). V was cut by 5 bases and J by 4 bases, with 14 bases left in between. The CDR3 sequence is 14 residues long. CDR1 SGHAT and CDR2 FQNNGV come from the germline V gene. DNA for the CDR3: TGTGCCAGCAGCACCATTACAGGGAGCACTGAAGCTTTCTTT. Translating it yields CASSTITGSTEAFF. Variable domain in full (rest from reference TRBV11-2 and TRBJ1-1): EAGVAQSPRYKIIEKRQSVAFWCNPISGHATLYWYQQILGQGPKLLIQFQNNGVVDDSQLPKDRFSAERLKGVDSTLKIQPAKLEDSAVYLCASSTITGSTEAFFGQGTRLTVV.

The chain combines TRBV7-3 with TRBJ1-1, with D possibly being TRBD1 (5 bases). The CDR3 extends over 16 amino acids. In germline, CDR1 is SGHTA, CDR2 FQGTGA. V lost 4 bases and J 1 base, leaving 16 bases between the germline ends. CDR3 coding DNA: TGTGCCAGCAGCTCGAACCTAAGGGGAGAGAACACTGAAGCTTTCTTT. Protein sequence: CASSSNLRGENTEAFF.

The V call is TRBV10-3, the J call TRBJ2-1; 7 nucleotides line up with TRBD1. V shed 6 bases, J shed 6 bases, and the junction held 14 bases outside the gene matches. The CDR3 length is 16 residues. From germline, CDR1 is ENHRY and CDR2 SYGVKD. Here the CDR3 DNA reads TGTGCCATCAGGAGATCGACAGGGCCCGGGGCCAATGAGCAGTTCTTC. Translation gives CAIRRSTGPGANEQFF.

The chain links TRBV30 to TRBJ1-1; D uncertain. Germline V gene sequence: CDR1 GTSNPN, CDR2 SVGIG (reference sequence). The ends were cut back, 2 bases at V and 6 bases at J, with 13 bases in the middle. The CDR3 covers 13 residues. The CDR3 spells CAWSIIPVAEAFF. CDR3 in DNA: TGTGCCTGGAGTATAATTCCCGTCGCTGAAGCTTTCTTT.

The chain recombines TRBV27 with TRBJ1-2; TRBD1 aligns across 7 bases. V was pared by 5 bases and J by 6 bases, with 12 bases of the junction left unmatched. The CDR3 covers 15 residues. Germline V gene data show CDR1 as MNHEY and CDR2 as SMNVEV (reference sequence). The chain's CDR3 is CASSRGPGGLDGYTF. DNA of the CDR3: TGTGCCAGCAGTAGGGGGCCCGGGGGCTTGGATGGCTACACCTTC.

The CDR3 coding sequence is TGTGCCAGCAGCCCGACTACCCGGGACTCCACTACAAATGAGCAGTTCTTC. This translates into CASSPTTRDSTTNEQFF. The chain couples TRBV7-9 to TRBJ2-1, with a tentative D call TRBD2 (6 bases). The CDR3 is made up of 17 amino acids. V lost 5 bases to trimming and J lost 7 bases, with 24 bases between them. CDR1 and CDR2 (germline): SEHNR, FQNEAQ (reference sequence).

This chain connects TRBV15 to TRBJ1-5; D is uncertain. CDR1 and CDR2 from the germline V gene are LNHNV and YYDKDF (reference sequence). The length of the CDR3 is 14 residues. The germline V and J ends were trimmed by 3 bases and 6 bases, with 12 bases remaining between them. CDR3 coding DNA: TGTGCCACCAGCAGGAGATTGGGGTTTCAGCCCCAGCATTTT. Amino acids: CATSRRLGFQPQHF.

The chain is built from TRBV9 and TRBJ2-3; D remains ambiguous. Deletions cut 2 bases from V and 2 bases from J, with 12 bases between. The germline V gene has CDR1 SGDLS and CDR2 YYNGEE. The CDR3 covers 15 residues. The CDR3 region is CASSVGIELTDTQYF. The CDR3 coding sequence is TGTGCCAGCAGCGTGGGAATCGAACTCACAGATACGCAGTATTTT.

The chain links TRBV19 to TRBJ2-2; 9 nucleotides line up with TRBD2. The V segment lost 3 bases and the J segment 5 bases; nucleotides outside the gene matches: 4. Germline V lookup: CDR1 LNHDA, CDR2 SQIVND (reference sequence). CDR3 size: 15 residues. CDR3 DNA: TGTGCCAGTAGTATGGGCGGGAGGGGGACCGGGGAGCTGTTTTTT. It is translated as CASSMGGRGTGELFF.

The chain couples TRBV6-1 to TRBJ2-7, with D maybe TRBD1 (6 bases). This CDR3 region has 15 residues. Germline V gene lookup returns CDR1 MNHNS and CDR2 SASEGT. V shed 2 bases and J shed 1 base, with 12 bases lying between them. The CDR3, as DNA: TGTGCCAGCAGTGAACTGGACAGCCTTTCCTACGAGCAGTACTTC. Its translation is CASSELDSLSYEQYF.

The chain joins TRBV29-1 to TRBJ2-2, with a weak D call TRBD1 (6 bases). The CDR3 is made up of 12 amino acids. Germline V gene data show CDR1 as SQVTM and CDR2 as ANQGSEA. V dropped 7 bases and J dropped 5 bases, with 11 bases sitting between them. CDR3 sequence: CSALGGTGELFF. CDR3 coding DNA: TGCAGCGCCCTAGGGGGAACCGGGGAGCTGTTTTTT.

V usage is TRBV4-3 and J usage is TRBJ2-5, with 8 bases fitting TRBD1. CDR1 is LGHNA, CDR2 YSLEER, per germline. CDR3 length: 13 residues. J was trimmed by 5 bases and V by 3 bases; bases with no gene match: 2. CDR3 in amino acids: CASSHRQGETQYF. In DNA, the CDR3 is TGCGCCAGCAGCCACCGACAGGGGGAGACCCAGTACTTC.

The CDR3 bases are TGTGCCAGCCTCGGCGGAGAGGAAGCTTTCTTT. Amino acid sequence: CASLGGEEAFF. This chain uses TRBV25-1 with TRBJ1-1, with D hard to call. V lost 8 bases, J lost 8 bases, and 12 bases lay in between. The CDR3 runs 11 residues. Germline values: CDR1 MGHDK, CDR2 SYGVNS.

This clone came up once. This chain connects TRBV15 to TRBJ2-5; 10 bases agree with TRBD2. Matching the DNA end better, TRBJ2-7 makes the J call doubtful. The length of the CDR3 is 14 residues. CDR1 and CDR2 from the germline V gene are LNHNV and YYDKDF (reference sequence). Here the CDR3 DNA reads TGTGCCACCAGCAGTGAGCGGGGGGGCTACGAGCAGTACTTC. This gives the protein CATSSERGGYEQYF.

The V and J genes are TRBV6-5 and TRBJ1-5, with D tentatively TRBD1 (6 bases). V gave up 2 bases and J gave up 6 bases, with 8 bases separating them. The CDR3 has 13 residues. CDR1 and CDR2 (germline): MNHEY, SVGAGI. CDR3 amino acids: CASSYGQLQPQHF. The DNA for the CDR3 is TGTGCCAGCAGTTACGGACAGCTTCAGCCCCAGCATTTT.

The CDR3 loop is CASSLAAGFPQETQYF. In nucleotides, the CDR3 is TGTGCCAGCAGCTTAGCGGCAGGTTTTCCCCAAGAGACCCAGTACTTC. The V call is TRBV13, the J call TRBJ2-5; D gene uncertain. The CDR3 spans 16 residues. Germline CDR1 and CDR2: PRHDT and FYEKMQ (reference sequence). The ends were cut back, 1 base at V and 1 base at J, with 13 bases in the middle.